This record covers a single T cell receptor (beta chain). This specimen comes from a study of blood T cells in healthy people across ages. It was with a sample-barcoded 5' primer and a J-beta primer mix that a second PCR of about 6 to 12 cycles was run. TCRdb re-derived calls from the 5' RACE reads in MiXCR, one entry per CDR3 protein. The sample lists about 1.4 million distinct CDR3 sequences, around 59% occurring once. The receptor was isolated from a man aged 18 to 29 in good health. The sequencing sample was made of blood.

CDR3 DNA: TGCGCCAGCAGCCAAGAAGGGGAGAGGGAGCAGTACTTC. It yields the protein CASSQEGEREQYF. The chain is built from TRBV4-1 and TRBJ2-7, with D perhaps assigned TRBD1 or TRBD2 (5 bases each). In germline, CDR1 is MGHRA, CDR2 YSYEKL. CDR3 length: 13 residues. V shed 0 bases and J shed 7 bases, with 10 bases lying between them.